This T cell receptor beta chain appears in the sequencing data of a study of blood T cell repertoires in COVID-19. Using immunoSEQ multiplex PCR, the repertoire was profiled, and TCRdb retains in-frame clones only, with some absent. The data hold under 150,000 clones, with 84% observed a single time. The CDR3 runs to 15 residues. CDR1 is MNHEY, CDR2 SVGAGI, per germline. The ends were cut back, 4 bases at V and 5 bases at J, with 18 bases in the middle. The specimen was PBMCs or T cells enriched from blood (not recorded which). The TCR sequence derives from a middle-aged man with acute COVID-19. V usage is TRBV6-5 and J usage is TRBJ2-7; D may be TRBD2 (5 bases). The CDR3 loop is CASSSQLGVRNEQYF. CDR3 sequence (DNA): TGTGCCAGCAGTTCCCAACTGGGAGTCAGGAACGAGCAGTACTTC.